This TCR beta chain was sequenced during a study of siplizumab effects on memory and regulatory T cells. Germline V gene lookup returns CDR1 KGHSH and CDR2 LQKENI. The CDR3 covers 15 residues. V dropped 6 bases and J dropped 8 bases, with 22 bases sitting between them. Clones were read by immunoSEQ multiplex PCR, and TCRdb kept only the in-frame ones, dropping some. The table shows some 7,800 clones, with about 38% occurring only once. Cells of the mixed lymphocyte reaction were cocultured at 37 degrees C for about six days. This clone was counted once. Antigen specificity is unknown. The chain carries TRBV18 and TRBJ1-2; D is perhaps TRBD1 (5 bases). Sequencing was performed on CFSE-low (dividing) CD8+ T cells sorted from an allogeneic mixed lymphocyte reaction. This receptor was identified in a human donor in good health; the cells came from an allogeneic mixed lymphocyte reaction. In DNA, the CDR3 is TGTGCCAGCTCCCTCACCAGGTTACAGGCTGAGGGCTACACCTTC. Amino acids: CASSLTRLQAEGYTF.